A selection of T cell receptor beta chains follows, all from one sample in a study of T-cell memory formation after mild COVID-19. TCRdb re-derived calls from the 5' RACE reads in MiXCR, one entry per CDR3 protein. Seen here are around 340,000 distinct CDR3 sequences, 15% to 20% observed once, and the top ten hold under 25%. Sample: PBMCs or a T cell subset sorted from them (not recorded which). The source is a young man who had mild COVID-19 (a few samples of this study predate the infection). Cell type and time point are not known. Both conserved end residues are part of each CDR3. D genes are given only for firm matches. Not every row has a clone size; where given, it reads once, few, many or a size class.

length: 15; V: TRBV24-1; J: TRBJ2-3; size: NA; D: NA; CDR3: CATSPRNRYTDTQYF; DNA: TGTGCCACCAGTCCCCGCAACAGATACACAGATACGCAGTATTTT
length: 14; V: TRBV30; J: TRBJ1-1; size: NA; D: NA; CDR3: CAWGVMDLNTEAFF; DNA: TGTGCCTGGGGGGTTATGGATCTGAACACTGAAGCTTTCTTT
length: 13; V: TRBV3-1; J: TRBJ2-3; size: NA; D: NA; CDR3: CASSPPIPDTQYF; DNA: TGTGCCAGCAGCCCCCCCATTCCAGATACGCAGTATTTT
length: 15; V: TRBV24-1; J: TRBJ2-3; size: NA; D: NA; CDR3: CATSDQTLAPDTQYF; DNA: TGTGCCACCAGTGACCAAACATTAGCGCCAGATACGCAGTATTTT
length: 13; V: TRBV4-3; J: TRBJ2-3; size: few; D: NA; CDR3: CASSQGVTDTQYF; DNA: TGCGCCAGCAGCCAAGGCGTTACAGATACGCAGTATTTT
length: 11; V: TRBV6-5; J: TRBJ2-1; size: many; D: NA; CDR3: CASSYYGEQFF; DNA: TGTGCCAGCAGTTACTATGGTGAGCAGTTCTTC
length: 15; V: TRBV7-6; J: TRBJ1-6; size: NA; D: TRBD1; CDR3: CASSLQGAVNSPLHF; DNA: TGTGCCAGCAGCTTACAGGGGGCTGTTAATTCACCCCTCCACTTT
length: 17; V: TRBV18; J: TRBJ2-3; size: NA; D: TRBD1; CDR3: CASSPNQRGGGTDTQYF; DNA: TGTGCCAGCTCACCTAACCAGAGAGGGGGCGGCACAGATACGCAGTATTTT
length: 13; V: TRBV7-9; J: TRBJ2-1; size: few; D: TRBD2; CDR3: CASSRAGDNEQFF; DNA: TGTGCCAGCAGCCGAGCGGGGGACAATGAGCAGTTCTTC
length: 16; V: TRBV4-1; J: TRBJ2-3; size: few; D: TRBD1; CDR3: CASSLIQGLGTDTQYF; DNA: TGCGCCAGCAGCCTAATACAGGGGTTGGGCACAGATACGCAGTATTTT
length: 15; V: TRBV7-9; J: TRBJ1-1; size: NA; D: NA; CDR3: CASSFNRERGTEAFF; DNA: TGTGCCAGCAGCTTCAACAGGGAAAGGGGCACTGAAGCTTTCTTT
length: 16; V: TRBV7-9; J: TRBJ1-2; size: NA; D: TRBD1; CDR3: CASSYPPGQGNYGYTF; DNA: TGTGCCAGCAGTTATCCACCGGGACAGGGGAACTATGGCTACACCTTC
length: 15; V: TRBV4-3; J: TRBJ1-2; size: few; D: TRBD1; CDR3: CASSPRDRDNYGYTF; DNA: TGCGCCAGCAGCCCCCGGGACAGGGATAACTATGGCTACACCTTC
length: 13; V: TRBV20-1; J: TRBJ2-7; size: NA; D: NA; CDR3: CSAPRDSTYEQYF; DNA: TGCAGTGCTCCTCGGGACTCAACCTACGAGCAGTACTTC
length: 12; V: TRBV12-3/TRBV12-4; J: TRBJ1-5; size: NA; D: TRBD1; CDR3: CASQGGLGPQHF; DNA: TGTGCCAGCCAGGGGGGACTGGGGCCCCAGCATTTT
length: 15; V: TRBV2; J: TRBJ2-5; size: few; D: TRBD1; CDR3: CASTRPDRAYETQYF; DNA: TGTGCCAGCACTCGACCCGACAGGGCTTACGAGACCCAGTACTTC
length: 16; V: TRBV11-3; J: TRBJ1-5; size: few; D: TRBD1; CDR3: CASSRNRGVPVRPQHF; DNA: TGTGCCAGCAGCCGGAACAGGGGAGTGCCCGTGAGGCCCCAGCATTTT
length: 13; V: TRBV6-5; J: TRBJ2-3; size: few; D: NA; CDR3: CASSYSSWDTQYF; DNA: TGTGCCAGCAGTTACTCCTCCTGGGATACGCAGTATTTT
length: 13; V: TRBV18; J: TRBJ2-7; size: NA; D: NA; CDR3: CASSGGAINEQYF; DNA: TGTGCCAGCTCAGGGGGCGCGATTAACGAGCAGTACTTC
length: 18; V: TRBV15; J: TRBJ2-1; size: NA; D: NA; CDR3: CATSREDRRDAPVGEQFF; DNA: TGTGCCACCAGCAGAGAAGATCGGCGGGACGCTCCGGTGGGTGAGCAGTTCTTC